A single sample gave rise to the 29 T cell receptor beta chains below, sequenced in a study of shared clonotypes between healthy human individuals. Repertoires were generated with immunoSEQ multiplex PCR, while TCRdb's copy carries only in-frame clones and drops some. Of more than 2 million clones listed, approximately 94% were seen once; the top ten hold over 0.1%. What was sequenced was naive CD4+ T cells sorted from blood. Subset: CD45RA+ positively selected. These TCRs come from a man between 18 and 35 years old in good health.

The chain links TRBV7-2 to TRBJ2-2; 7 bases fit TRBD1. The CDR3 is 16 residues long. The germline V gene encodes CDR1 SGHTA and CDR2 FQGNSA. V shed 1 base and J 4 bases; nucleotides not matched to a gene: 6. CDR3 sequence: CASSLERGRSTGELFF. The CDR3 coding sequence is TGTGCCAGCAGCTTAGAGAGGGGGCGAAGCACCGGGGAGCTGTTTTTT. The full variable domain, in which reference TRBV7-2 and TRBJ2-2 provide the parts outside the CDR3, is GAGVSQSPSNKVTEKGKDVELRCDPISGHTALYWYRQSLGQGLEFLIYFQGNSAPDKSGLPSDRFSAERTGGSVSTLTIQRTQQEDSAVYLCASSLERGRSTGELFFGEGSRLTVL.

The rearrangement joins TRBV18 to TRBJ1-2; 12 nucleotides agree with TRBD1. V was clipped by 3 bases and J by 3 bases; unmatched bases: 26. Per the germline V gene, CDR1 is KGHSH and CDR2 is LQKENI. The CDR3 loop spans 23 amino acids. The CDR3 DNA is TGTGCCAGCTCACCGCGAGCAGGGGGACAGGGGGCCCTCTCTGGCCCGGAACACTATGGCTACACCTTC. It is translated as CASSPRAGGQGALSGPEHYGYTF. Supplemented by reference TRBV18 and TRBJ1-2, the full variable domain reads NAGVMQNPRHLVRRRGQEARLRCSPMKGHSHVYWYRQLPEEGLKFMVYLQKENIIDESGMPKERFSAEFPKEGPSILRIQQVVRGDSAAYFCASSPRAGGQGALSGPEHYGYTFGSGTRLTVV.

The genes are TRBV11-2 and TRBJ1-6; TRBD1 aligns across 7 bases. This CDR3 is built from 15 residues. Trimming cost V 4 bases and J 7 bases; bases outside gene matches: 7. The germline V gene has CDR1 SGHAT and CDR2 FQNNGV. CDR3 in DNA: TGTGCCAGCAGCTCACAACAGGGGATGAATTCACCCCTCCACTTT. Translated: CASSSQQGMNSPLHF.

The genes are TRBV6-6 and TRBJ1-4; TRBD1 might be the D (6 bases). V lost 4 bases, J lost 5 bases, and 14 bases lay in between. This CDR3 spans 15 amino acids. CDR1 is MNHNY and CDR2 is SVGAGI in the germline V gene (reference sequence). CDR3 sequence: CASSSIQGSNEKLFF. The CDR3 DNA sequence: TGTGCCAGCAGTTCGATACAGGGATCGAATGAAAAACTGTTTTTT.

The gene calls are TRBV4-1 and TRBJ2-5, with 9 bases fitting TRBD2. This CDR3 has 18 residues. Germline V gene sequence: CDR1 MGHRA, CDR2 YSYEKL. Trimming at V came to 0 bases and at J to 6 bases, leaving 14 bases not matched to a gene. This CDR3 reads CASSQEENGWTSDKTQYF. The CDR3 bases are TGCGCCAGCAGCCAAGAAGAAAATGGGTGGACTAGCGATAAGACCCAGTACTTC.

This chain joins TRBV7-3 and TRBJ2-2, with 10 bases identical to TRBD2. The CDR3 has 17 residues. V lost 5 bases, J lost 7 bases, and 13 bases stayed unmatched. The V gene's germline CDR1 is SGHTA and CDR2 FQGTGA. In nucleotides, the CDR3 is TGTGCCAGCAGCGGCGGCTACCGTCGACTAGCGGGCGGGGAGCTGTTTTTT. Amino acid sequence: CASSGGYRRLAGGELFF.

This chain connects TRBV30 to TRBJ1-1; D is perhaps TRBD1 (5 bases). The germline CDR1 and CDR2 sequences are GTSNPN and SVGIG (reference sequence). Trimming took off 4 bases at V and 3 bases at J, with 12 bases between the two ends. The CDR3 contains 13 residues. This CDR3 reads CAWTRRGDTEAFF. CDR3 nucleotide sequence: TGTGCCTGGACGCGGAGGGGAGACACTGAAGCTTTCTTT.

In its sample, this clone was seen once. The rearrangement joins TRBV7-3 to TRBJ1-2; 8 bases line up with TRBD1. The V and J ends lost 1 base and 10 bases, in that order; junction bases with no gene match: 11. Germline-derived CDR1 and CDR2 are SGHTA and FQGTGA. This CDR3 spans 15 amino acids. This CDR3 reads CASSLSADRVLSYTF. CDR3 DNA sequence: TGTGCCAGCAGCTTAAGCGCGGACAGGGTTCTATCCTACACCTTC.

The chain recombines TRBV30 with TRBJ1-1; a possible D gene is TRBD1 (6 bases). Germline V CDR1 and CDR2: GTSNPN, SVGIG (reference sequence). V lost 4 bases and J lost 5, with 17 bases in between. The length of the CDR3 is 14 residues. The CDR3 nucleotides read TGTGCCTGGAATCCGGGACAAAAGAATACTGAAGCTTTCTTT. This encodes CAWNPGQKNTEAFF.

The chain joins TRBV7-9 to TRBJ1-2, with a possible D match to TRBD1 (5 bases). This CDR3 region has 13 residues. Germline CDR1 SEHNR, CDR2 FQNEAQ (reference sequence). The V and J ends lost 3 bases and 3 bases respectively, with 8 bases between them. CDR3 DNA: TGTGCCAGCAGCTTCAGGGATTACTATGGCTACACCTTC. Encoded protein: CASSFRDYYGYTF.

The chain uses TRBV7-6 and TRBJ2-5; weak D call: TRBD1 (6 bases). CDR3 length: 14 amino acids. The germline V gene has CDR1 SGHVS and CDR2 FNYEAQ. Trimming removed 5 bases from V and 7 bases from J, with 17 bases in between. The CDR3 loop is CASSLQGKMGTQYF. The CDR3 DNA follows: TGTGCCAGCAGCCTACAGGGCAAGATGGGGACCCAGTACTTC.

This chain's CDR3 is CASSQLGRELFF. The CDR3 DNA is TGCGCCAGCAGCCAATTGGGGAGGGAGCTGTTTTTT. This sequence joins TRBV4-1 and TRBJ2-2, with D unclear. With 2 bases removed from V and 9 bases from J, the gap between germline ends came to 7 bases. The CDR3 is 12 residues long. Germline assignment: CDR1 MGHRA and CDR2 YSYEKL.

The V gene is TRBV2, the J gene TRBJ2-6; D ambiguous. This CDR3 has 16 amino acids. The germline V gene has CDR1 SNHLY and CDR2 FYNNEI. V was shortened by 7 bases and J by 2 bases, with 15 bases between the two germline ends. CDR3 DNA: TGTGCCAGCACCGGGCAGTTACTTACTGGGGCCAACGTCCTGACTTTC. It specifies CASTGQLLTGANVLTF.

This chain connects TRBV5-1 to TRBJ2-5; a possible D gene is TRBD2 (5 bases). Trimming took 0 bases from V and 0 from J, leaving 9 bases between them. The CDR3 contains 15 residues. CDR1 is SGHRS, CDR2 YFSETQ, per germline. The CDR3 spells CASSLGRGNQETQYF. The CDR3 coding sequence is TGCGCCAGCAGCTTGGGAAGAGGGAACCAAGAGACCCAGTACTTC.

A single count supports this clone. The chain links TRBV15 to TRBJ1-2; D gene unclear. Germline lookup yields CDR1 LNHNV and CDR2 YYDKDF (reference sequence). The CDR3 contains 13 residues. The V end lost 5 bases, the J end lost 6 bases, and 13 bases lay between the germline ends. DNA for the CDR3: TGTGCCACCAGCTACCAAACAGCTAATGGCTACACCTTC. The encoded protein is CATSYQTANGYTF.

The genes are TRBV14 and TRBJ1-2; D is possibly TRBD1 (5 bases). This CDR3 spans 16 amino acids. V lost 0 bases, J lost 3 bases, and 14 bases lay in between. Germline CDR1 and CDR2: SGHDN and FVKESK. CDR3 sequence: CASSQDKLTAHYGYTF. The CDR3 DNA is TGTGCCAGCAGCCAAGACAAATTGACAGCCCACTATGGCTACACCTTC.

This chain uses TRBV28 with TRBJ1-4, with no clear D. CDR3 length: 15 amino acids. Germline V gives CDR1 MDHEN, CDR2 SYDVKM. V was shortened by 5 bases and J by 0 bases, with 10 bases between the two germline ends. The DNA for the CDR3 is TGTGCCAGCAGTGCGACCCTTTCAACTAATGAAAAACTGTTTTTT. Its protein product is CASSATLSTNEKLFF.

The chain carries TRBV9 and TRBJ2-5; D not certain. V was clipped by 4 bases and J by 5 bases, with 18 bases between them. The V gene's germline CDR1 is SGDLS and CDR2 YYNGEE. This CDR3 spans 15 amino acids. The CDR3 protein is CASSPLLNARETQYF. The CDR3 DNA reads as TGTGCCAGCAGCCCCCTCCTTAACGCGCGGGAGACCCAGTACTTC.

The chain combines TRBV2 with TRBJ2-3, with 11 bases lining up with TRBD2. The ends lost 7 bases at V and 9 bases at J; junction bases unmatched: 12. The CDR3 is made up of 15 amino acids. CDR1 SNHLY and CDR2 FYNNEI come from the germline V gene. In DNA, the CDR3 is TGTGCCAGCAAGCCGGGACTAGCGGTTCGTGAGACGCAGTATTTT. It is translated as CASKPGLAVRETQYF.

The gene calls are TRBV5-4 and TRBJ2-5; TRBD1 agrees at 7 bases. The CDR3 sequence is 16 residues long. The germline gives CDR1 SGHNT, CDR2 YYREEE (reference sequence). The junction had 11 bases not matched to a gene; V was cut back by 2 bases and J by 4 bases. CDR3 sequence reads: CASSFVRGPSGETQYF. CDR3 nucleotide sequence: TGTGCCAGCAGCTTCGTGAGGGGGCCGTCGGGAGAGACCCAGTACTTC. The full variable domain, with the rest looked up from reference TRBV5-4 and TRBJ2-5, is ETGVTQSPTHLIKTRGQQVTLRCSSQSGHNTVSWYQQALGQGPQFIFQYYREEENGRGNFPPRFSGLQFPNYSSELNVNALELDDSALYLCASSFVRGPSGETQYFGPGTRLLVL.

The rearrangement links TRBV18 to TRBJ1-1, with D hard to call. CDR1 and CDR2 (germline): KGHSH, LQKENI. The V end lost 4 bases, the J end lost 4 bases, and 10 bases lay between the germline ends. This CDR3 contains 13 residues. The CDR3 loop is CASSQSLGTEAFF. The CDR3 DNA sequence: TGTGCCAGCTCACAGAGTTTGGGCACTGAAGCTTTCTTT.

The CDR3 bases are TGTGCCAGCAGTTATGGGCAGGGGGCTGAAAAACTGTTTTTT. It specifies CASSYGQGAEKLFF. The gene calls are TRBV6-6 and TRBJ1-4; 8 bases agree with TRBD1. CDR3 length: 14 residues. Germline values: CDR1 MNHNY, CDR2 SVGAGI (reference sequence). The V gene end was trimmed by 3 bases and the J gene end by 7 bases; junction bases not matched to a gene: 4.

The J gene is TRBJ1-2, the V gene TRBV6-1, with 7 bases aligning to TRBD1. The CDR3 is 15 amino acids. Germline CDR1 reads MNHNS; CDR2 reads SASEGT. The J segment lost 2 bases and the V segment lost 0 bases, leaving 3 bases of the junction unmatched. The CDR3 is CASSEATGRNYGYTF. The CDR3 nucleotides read TGTGCCAGCAGTGAAGCGACAGGGCGGAACTATGGCTACACCTTC.

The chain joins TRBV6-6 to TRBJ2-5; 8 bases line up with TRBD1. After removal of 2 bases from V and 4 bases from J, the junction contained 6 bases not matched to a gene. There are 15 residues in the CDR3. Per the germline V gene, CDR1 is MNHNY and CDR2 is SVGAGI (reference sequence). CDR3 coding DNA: TGTGCCAGCAGTTACCCGGGGACAGGACCAGAGACCCAGTACTTC. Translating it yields CASSYPGTGPETQYF.

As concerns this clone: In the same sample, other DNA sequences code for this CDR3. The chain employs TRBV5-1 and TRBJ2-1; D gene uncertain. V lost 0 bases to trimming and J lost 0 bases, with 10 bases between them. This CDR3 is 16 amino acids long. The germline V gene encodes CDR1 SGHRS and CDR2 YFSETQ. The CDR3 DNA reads TGCGCCAGCAGCTTGGTAGCCGGCAGCTCCTACAATGAGCAGTTCTTC. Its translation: CASSLVAGSSYNEQFF.

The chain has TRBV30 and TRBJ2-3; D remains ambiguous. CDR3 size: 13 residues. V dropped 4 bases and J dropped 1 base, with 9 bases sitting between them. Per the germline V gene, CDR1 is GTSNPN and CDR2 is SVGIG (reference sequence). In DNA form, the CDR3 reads TGTGCCTGGACCCGGGCTGGCACAGATACGCAGTATTTT. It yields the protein CAWTRAGTDTQYF.

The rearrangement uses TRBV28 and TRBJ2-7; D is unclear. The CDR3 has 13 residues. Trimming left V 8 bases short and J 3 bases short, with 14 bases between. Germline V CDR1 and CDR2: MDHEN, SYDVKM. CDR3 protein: CASRSGLSYEQYF. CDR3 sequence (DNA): TGTGCCAGCCGCTCCGGTTTGAGCTACGAGCAGTACTTC. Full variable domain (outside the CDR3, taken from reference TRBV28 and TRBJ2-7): DVKVTQSSRYLVKRTGEKVFLECVQDMDHENMFWYRQDPGLGLRLIYFSYDVKMKEKGDIPEGYSVSREKKERFSLILESASTNQTSMYLCASRSGLSYEQYFGPGTRLTVT.

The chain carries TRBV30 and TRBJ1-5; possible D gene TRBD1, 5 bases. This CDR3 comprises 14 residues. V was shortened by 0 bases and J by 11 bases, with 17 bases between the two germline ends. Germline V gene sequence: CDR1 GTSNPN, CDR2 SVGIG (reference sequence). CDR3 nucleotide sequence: TGTGCCTGGAGTGTACGAGGGGTCGGTATGTCCCAGCATTTT. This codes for CAWSVRGVGMSQHF.

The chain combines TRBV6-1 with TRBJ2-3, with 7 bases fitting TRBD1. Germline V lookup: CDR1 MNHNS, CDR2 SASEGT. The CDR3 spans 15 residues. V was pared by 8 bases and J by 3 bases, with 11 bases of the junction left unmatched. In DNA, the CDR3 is TGTGCCAGCGGACCAGGGGGTGGAAGAACAGATACGCAGTATTTT. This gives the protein CASGPGGGRTDTQYF.